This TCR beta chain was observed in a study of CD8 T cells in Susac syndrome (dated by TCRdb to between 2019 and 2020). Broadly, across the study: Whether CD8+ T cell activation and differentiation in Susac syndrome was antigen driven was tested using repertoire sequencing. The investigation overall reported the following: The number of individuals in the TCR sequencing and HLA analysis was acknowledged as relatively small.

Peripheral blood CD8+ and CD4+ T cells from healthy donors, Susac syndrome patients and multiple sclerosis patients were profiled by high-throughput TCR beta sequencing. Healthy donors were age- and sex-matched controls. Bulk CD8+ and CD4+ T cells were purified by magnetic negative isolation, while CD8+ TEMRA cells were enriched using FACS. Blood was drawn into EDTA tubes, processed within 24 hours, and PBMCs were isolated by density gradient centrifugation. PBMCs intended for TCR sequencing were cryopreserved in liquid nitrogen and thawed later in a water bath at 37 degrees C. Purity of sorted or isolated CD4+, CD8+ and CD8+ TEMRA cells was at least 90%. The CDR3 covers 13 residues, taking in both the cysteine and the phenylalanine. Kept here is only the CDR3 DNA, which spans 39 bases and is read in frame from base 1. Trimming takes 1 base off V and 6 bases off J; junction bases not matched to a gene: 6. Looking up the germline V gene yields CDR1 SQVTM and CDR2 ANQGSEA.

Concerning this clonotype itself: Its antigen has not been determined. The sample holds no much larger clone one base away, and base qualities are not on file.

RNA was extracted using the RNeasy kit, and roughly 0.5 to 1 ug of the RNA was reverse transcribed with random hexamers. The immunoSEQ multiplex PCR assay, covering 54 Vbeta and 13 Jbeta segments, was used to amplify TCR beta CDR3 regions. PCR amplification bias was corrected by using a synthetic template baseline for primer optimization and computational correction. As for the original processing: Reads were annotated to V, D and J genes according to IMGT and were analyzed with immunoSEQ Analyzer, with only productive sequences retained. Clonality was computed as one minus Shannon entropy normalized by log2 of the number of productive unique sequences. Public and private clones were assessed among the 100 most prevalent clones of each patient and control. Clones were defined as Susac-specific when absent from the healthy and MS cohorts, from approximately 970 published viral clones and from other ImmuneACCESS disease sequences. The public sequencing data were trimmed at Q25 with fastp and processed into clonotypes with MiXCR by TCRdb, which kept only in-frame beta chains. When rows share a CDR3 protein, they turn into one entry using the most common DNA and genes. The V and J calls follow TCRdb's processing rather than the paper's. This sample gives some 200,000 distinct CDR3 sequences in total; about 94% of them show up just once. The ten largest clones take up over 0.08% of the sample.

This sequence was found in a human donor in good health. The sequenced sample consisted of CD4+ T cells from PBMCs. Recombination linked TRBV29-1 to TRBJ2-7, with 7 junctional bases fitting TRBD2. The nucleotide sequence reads TGCAGCGTTGAAGTTGGGACTACCCTCGAGCAGTACTTC. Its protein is CSVEVGTTLEQYF.